What follows are 13 T cell receptor beta chains derived from one specimen sequenced in a study of CD8 T cells in ankylosing spondylitis (dated by TCRdb to about 2017). Libraries came from 5' RACE. Sequencer: Illumina HiSeq 2500. TCRdb redid the processing of the public reads, applying fastp at Q25 and MiXCR, and retained in-frame beta chains. One record per CDR3 amino acid sequence lists the most common genes and DNA. This sample lists about 440,000 distinct CDR3 sequences; 17% were detected once. The ten largest make up just over 1% of the sample. These receptors lack a known antigen. Study-wide findings and limitations: Blood from ankylosing spondylitis patients appeared to be characterized by a TCR beta motif composed of about eight highly homologous amino acid variants.

The sample was blood, either unsorted or a sorted T cell fraction (not recorded which). The receptors derive from a male donor with ankylosing spondylitis.

CDR3 nucleotide sequence: TGTGCCAGCAGTTTATTTACTAGCGGGACCCACGGTGAGCAGTTCTTC. It translates to CASSLFTSGTHGEQFF. The chain joins TRBV28 to TRBJ2-1; 10 nucleotides line up with TRBD2. With V trimmed by 1 base and J by 9 bases, 9 bases remained unmatched. This CDR3 contains 16 residues. Germline loops: CDR1 MDHEN, CDR2 SYDVKM.

At least ten counts were recorded for this clonotype. The rearrangement uses TRBV10-3 and TRBJ2-3; D ambiguous. V shed 5 bases and J shed 0 bases, with 0 bases lying between them. This CDR3 has 11 residues. Germline CDR1 ENHRY, CDR2 SYGVKD. CDR3 sequence (DNA): TGTGCCATCAGTAGCACAGATACGCAGTATTTT. It encodes CAISSTDTQYF.

This chain links TRBV27 with TRBJ2-6; 10 bases fit TRBD1. The CDR3 length is 18 residues. V dropped 4 bases and J dropped 0; count of bases not matched to a gene: 6. Per germline, CDR1 MNHEY and CDR2 SMNVEV (reference sequence). This chain's CDR3 is CASSSRTGGHSGANVLTF. DNA of the CDR3: TGTGCCAGCAGTTCCCGGACAGGGGGGCACTCTGGGGCCAACGTCCTGACTTTC.

The CDR3 sequence: CASSENGGRATDTQYF. The CDR3 region has the DNA TGTGCCAGCAGTGAAAACGGCGGGAGGGCCACAGATACGCAGTATTTT. The chain employs TRBV6-1 and TRBJ2-3, with 9 positions matching TRBD2. The CDR3 covers 16 residues. Germline assignment: CDR1 MNHNS and CDR2 SASEGT. V lost 2 bases, J lost 2 bases, and 5 bases stayed unmatched.

This clonotype appeared a few times. For the CDR3, the DNA is TGCAGCGTCGCACTAGCGGGGGCAATCATTGAGCAGTTCTTC. Residues: CSVALAGAIIEQFF. This chain uses TRBV29-1 with TRBJ2-1, with 11 bases aligning to TRBD2. The germline CDR1 and CDR2 sequences are SQVTM and ANQGSEA. J was trimmed by 9 bases and V by 6 bases; bases with no gene match: 10. The CDR3 is made up of 14 amino acids.

This chain joins TRBV3-1 and TRBJ2-7, with TRBD1 as a possible D gene (6 bases). The CDR3 runs 14 residues. The germline CDR1 and CDR2 sequences are LGHDT and YNNKEL (reference sequence). V was shortened by 4 bases and J by 6 bases, with 16 bases between the two germline ends. CDR3 bases: TGTGCCAGCAGCCCACTGCACAGGGTTGGCGAGCAGTACTTC. Protein sequence: CASSPLHRVGEQYF.

The chain couples TRBV10-3 to TRBJ2-7, with TRBD1 matching 9 bases. Germline values: CDR1 ENHRY, CDR2 SYGVKD. The CDR3 length is 18 residues. Germline trimming cut 0 bases from V and 1 base from J; bases unmatched to any gene: 10. CDR3 region: CAISESVRGQGSSYEQYF. As DNA, the CDR3 is TGTGCCATCAGTGAGTCGGTCCGGGGACAGGGTTCTTCCTACGAGCAGTACTTC.

The gene calls are TRBV19 and TRBJ2-1, with TRBD2 matching over 9 bases. This CDR3 is built from 17 residues. The germline gives CDR1 LNHDA, CDR2 SQIVND (reference sequence). V lost 5 bases, J lost 4 bases, and 12 bases stayed unmatched. The CDR3 reads CASSPNGSGRRYNEQFF. CDR3 bases: TGTGCCAGTAGTCCCAACGGTAGCGGGAGAAGATACAATGAGCAGTTCTTC.

In this sample, this clonotype turned up a few times. J is TRBJ2-7 and V is TRBV4-1; 11 bases map to TRBD2. Germline V gene lookup returns CDR1 MGHRA and CDR2 YSYEKL. With V trimmed by 1 base and J by 3 bases, 8 bases remained unmatched. The CDR3 length is 17 residues. The CDR3 DNA reads as TGCGCCAGCAGCCAAGTGGGTAGTCTAGCGGGGGGCTACGAGCAGTACTTC. Translation gives CASSQVGSLAGGYEQYF.

The J gene is TRBJ2-7, the V gene TRBV7-6; possible D gene TRBD1, 6 bases. Germline-derived CDR1 and CDR2 are SGHVS and FNYEAQ. The V end was cut by 4 bases, the J end by 4 bases, with 11 bases between. The CDR3 extends over 13 amino acids. CDR3 DNA: TGTGCCAGCAGCTCCAACAGGGAGTACGAGCAGTACTTC. Its translation: CASSSNREYEQYF.

The chain is built from TRBV20-1 and TRBJ1-3; 9 nucleotides align to TRBD1. Trimming at V came to 6 bases and at J to 3 bases, leaving 6 bases not matched to a gene. This CDR3 contains 14 residues. The germline CDR1 and CDR2 sequences are DFQATT and SNEGSKA (reference sequence). CDR3 nucleotides: TGCAGTGCGAGGACAGGGGTTAATGGAAACACCATATATTTT. Residues: CSARTGVNGNTIYF.

The chain has TRBV20-1 and TRBJ2-2; no reliable D call. Trimming left V 1 base short and J 0 bases short, with 9 bases between. CDR1 and CDR2 from the germline V gene are DFQATT and SNEGSKA (reference sequence). This CDR3 is 15 amino acids long. Here the CDR3 DNA reads TGCAGTGCTAGAGGTCGTCAGCCGAACACCGGGGAGCTGTTTTTT. Translation gives CSARGRQPNTGELFF.

The sample holds a few counts of this clonotype. The chain recombines TRBV12-3 or TRBV12-4 with TRBJ2-3; 8 bases are a match to TRBD2. Unmatched junction bases numbered 5, after V lost 2 bases and J lost 4 bases. This CDR3 has 15 residues. The CDR3 reads CASSLNGRVADTQYF. The CDR3 nucleotides are TGTGCCAGCAGTTTAAACGGGAGGGTCGCAGATACGCAGTATTTT.